This is a list of T cell receptor beta chains from one sample in a study of T-cell reconstitution after alpha-beta-depleted transplantation in children. A single record per CDR3 protein comes from TCRdb applying MiXCR to the PCR reads. The sample contains about 500,000 distinct CDR3 sequences, 32% of which appear only once. Source: PBMCs from the stem cell graft donor, taken from the stem cell graft. Every receptor here comes from a human donor who donated a stem cell graft to a child with aplastic anemia. Both conserved end residues are part of each CDR3. The D gene is left open where the match is weak. Clone size, where shown, is once, few, many, or a class for clones that have expanded.

abundance: -
j_gene: TRBJ2-3
v_gene: TRBV5-1
d_gene: -
CDR3aa: CASSLVSLTDTQYF
CDR3nt: TGCGCCAGCAGCTTGGTTTCCCTCACAGATACGCAGTATTTT

abundance: -
j_gene: TRBJ2-1
v_gene: TRBV4-3
d_gene: -
CDR3aa: CASSQEDFNEQFF
CDR3nt: TGCGCCAGCAGCCAAGAGGACTTCAATGAGCAGTTCTTC

abundance: few
j_gene: TRBJ1-2
v_gene: TRBV10-2
d_gene: -
CDR3aa: CASSDDSYGYTF
CDR3nt: TGCGCCAGCAGTGACGACAGCTATGGCTACACCTTC

abundance: few
j_gene: TRBJ2-7
v_gene: TRBV5-6
d_gene: -
CDR3aa: CASSFGLRDISEQYF
CDR3nt: TGTGCCAGCAGCTTTGGCCTCCGGGACATCAGCGAGCAGTACTTC

abundance: -
j_gene: TRBJ2-2
v_gene: TRBV7-9
d_gene: TRBD1
CDR3aa: CASSPTGTGDTGELFF
CDR3nt: TGTGCCAGCAGCCCCACCGGGACAGGGGACACCGGGGAGCTGTTTTTT

abundance: -
j_gene: TRBJ2-5
v_gene: TRBV7-2
d_gene: -
CDR3aa: CASSYPTGAPGTQYF
CDR3nt: TGTGCCAGCAGCTATCCCACCGGTGCCCCGGGGACCCAGTACTTC

abundance: -
j_gene: TRBJ2-2
v_gene: TRBV3-1
d_gene: -
CDR3aa: CASSQGLLGGAPGTGELFF
CDR3nt: TGTGCCAGCAGCCAAGGCCTTCTGGGTGGGGCGCCCGGAACCGGGGAGCTGTTTTTT

abundance: -
j_gene: TRBJ1-1
v_gene: TRBV29-1
d_gene: -
CDR3aa: CSVAAGQRTEAFF
CDR3nt: TGCAGCGTTGCTGCCGGACAGAGGACTGAAGCTTTCTTT

abundance: -
j_gene: TRBJ2-5
v_gene: TRBV6-5
d_gene: -
CDR3aa: CASSYSGPRGTQYF
CDR3nt: TGTGCCAGCAGTTACTCGGGCCCGAGGGGGACCCAGTACTTC

abundance: few
j_gene: TRBJ2-1
v_gene: TRBV29-1
d_gene: TRBD2
CDR3aa: CSVDLADYNEQFF
CDR3nt: TGCAGCGTTGACCTAGCGGACTACAATGAGCAGTTCTTC

abundance: -
j_gene: TRBJ1-1
v_gene: TRBV20-1
d_gene: -
CDR3aa: CSARGPFGTEAFF
CDR3nt: TGCAGTGCTCGAGGGCCCTTTGGCACTGAAGCTTTCTTT

abundance: -
j_gene: TRBJ2-2
v_gene: TRBV7-3
d_gene: -
CDR3aa: CASSLLGADTGELFF
CDR3nt: TGTGCCAGCAGCTTATTAGGGGCCGACACCGGGGAGCTGTTTTTT

abundance: -
j_gene: TRBJ2-5
v_gene: TRBV12-3/TRBV12-4
d_gene: TRBD1
CDR3aa: CASSFRQGIPETQYF
CDR3nt: TGTGCCAGCAGTTTTCGACAGGGGATCCCAGAGACCCAGTACTTC

abundance: -
j_gene: TRBJ2-5
v_gene: TRBV7-8
d_gene: TRBD2
CDR3aa: CASSLGGLAPKETQYF
CDR3nt: TGTGCCAGCAGCTTAGGCGGACTAGCGCCAAAAGAGACCCAGTACTTC

abundance: -
j_gene: TRBJ1-1
v_gene: TRBV29-1
d_gene: TRBD1
CDR3aa: CSVAGGTNTEAFF
CDR3nt: TGCAGCGTCGCAGGGGGAACGAACACTGAAGCTTTCTTT

abundance: few
j_gene: TRBJ1-5
v_gene: TRBV28
d_gene: -
CDR3aa: CASILQGDNQPQHF
CDR3nt: TGTGCCAGCATCCTACAGGGTGACAATCAGCCCCAGCATTTT

abundance: -
j_gene: TRBJ2-1
v_gene: TRBV29-1
d_gene: -
CDR3aa: CSVEPLRIAEQFF
CDR3nt: TGCAGCGTTGAACCCCTGAGAATAGCGGAGCAGTTCTTC

abundance: few
j_gene: TRBJ1-1
v_gene: TRBV20-1
d_gene: -
CDR3aa: CSARVFEGLTEAFF
CDR3nt: TGCAGTGCTAGAGTATTCGAGGGATTAACTGAAGCTTTCTTT

abundance: -
j_gene: TRBJ2-5
v_gene: TRBV5-1
d_gene: -
CDR3aa: CATQAGHETQYF
CDR3nt: TGCGCCACTCAGGCTGGGCACGAGACCCAGTACTTC

abundance: -
j_gene: TRBJ2-5
v_gene: TRBV12-3/TRBV12-4
d_gene: -
CDR3aa: CASSPEQFQETQYF
CDR3nt: TGTGCCAGCAGCCCTGAACAGTTTCAAGAGACCCAGTACTTC

abundance: few
j_gene: TRBJ1-5
v_gene: TRBV6-2/TRBV6-3
d_gene: -
CDR3aa: CASSYLTDSQPQHF
CDR3nt: TGTGCCAGCAGTTACCTCACGGACAGCCAGCCCCAGCATTTT

abundance: -
j_gene: TRBJ2-3
v_gene: TRBV4-2
d_gene: -
CDR3aa: CASSPERILGTDTQYF
CDR3nt: TGTGCCAGCAGCCCAGAGCGGATTCTCGGCACAGATACGCAGTATTTT

abundance: -
j_gene: TRBJ2-6
v_gene: TRBV20-1
d_gene: -
CDR3aa: CSAPRIGGNSGANVLTF
CDR3nt: TGCAGTGCCCCCCGTATAGGCGGCAACTCTGGGGCCAACGTCCTGACTTTC

abundance: few
j_gene: TRBJ2-5
v_gene: TRBV3-1
d_gene: TRBD2
CDR3aa: CASSPLRTSGETQYF
CDR3nt: TGTGCCAGCAGCCCGCTCCGGACTAGTGGTGAGACCCAGTACTTC

abundance: -
j_gene: TRBJ2-3
v_gene: TRBV4-1
d_gene: -
CDR3aa: CASSQGVASDTQYF
CDR3nt: TGCGCCAGCAGCCAAGGGGTAGCATCGGATACGCAGTATTTT

abundance: -
j_gene: TRBJ1-4
v_gene: TRBV12-5
d_gene: TRBD1
CDR3aa: CASGSTGRDRVGKLFF
CDR3nt: TGTGCTAGTGGTTCCACGGGTCGGGACAGGGTCGGAAAACTGTTTTTT

abundance: -
j_gene: TRBJ2-1
v_gene: TRBV20-1
d_gene: -
CDR3aa: CSARRANEQFF
CDR3nt: TGCAGTGCCCGGAGGGCCAATGAACAGTTCTTC

abundance: -
j_gene: TRBJ1-1
v_gene: TRBV29-1
d_gene: -
CDR3aa: CSVERRREAFF
CDR3nt: TGCAGCGTTGAAAGAAGGAGAGAAGCTTTCTTT

abundance: medium-sized
j_gene: TRBJ2-1
v_gene: TRBV5-1
d_gene: TRBD2
CDR3aa: CASSLTSGSYNEQFF
CDR3nt: TGTGCCAGCAGTTTGACTAGCGGGAGTTACAATGAGCAGTTCTTC

abundance: few
j_gene: TRBJ1-5
v_gene: TRBV6-1
d_gene: TRBD1
CDR3aa: CASRLDRSNQPQHF
CDR3nt: TGTGCCAGCAGACTGGACAGGTCTAATCAGCCCCAGCATTTT

abundance: few
j_gene: TRBJ1-1
v_gene: TRBV20-1
d_gene: -
CDR3aa: CSAGRPNTEAFF
CDR3nt: TGCAGTGCTGGGAGACCGAACACTGAAGCTTTCTTT

abundance: once
j_gene: TRBJ2-2
v_gene: TRBV6-2/TRBV6-3
d_gene: -
CDR3aa: CASSSGGPGELFF
CDR3nt: TGTGCCAGCAGTTCAGGAGGCCCGGGGGAGCTGTTTTTT

abundance: -
j_gene: TRBJ2-3
v_gene: TRBV29-1
d_gene: TRBD2
CDR3aa: CSVEVSGSQTGTQYF
CDR3nt: TGCAGCGTCGAAGTTAGCGGGAGTCAGACCGGTACGCAGTATTTT

abundance: few
j_gene: TRBJ2-6
v_gene: TRBV29-1
d_gene: -
CDR3aa: CSVVLSGANVLTF
CDR3nt: TGCAGCGTTGTGCTCTCTGGGGCCAACGTCCTGACTTTC

abundance: -
j_gene: TRBJ1-2
v_gene: TRBV6-1
d_gene: -
CDR3aa: CASRRQSSNYGYTF
CDR3nt: TGTGCCAGCAGGCGACAGAGCTCTAACTATGGCTACACCTTC

abundance: -
j_gene: TRBJ1-2
v_gene: TRBV18
d_gene: TRBD1
CDR3aa: CASSPTGGLSYGYTF
CDR3nt: TGTGCCAGCTCACCTACAGGGGGCCTGAGCTATGGCTACACCTTC

abundance: few
j_gene: TRBJ2-7
v_gene: TRBV7-2
d_gene: -
CDR3aa: CASSLIGSTYEQYF
CDR3nt: TGTGCCAGCAGCTTAATCGGCAGCACCTACGAGCAGTACTTC

abundance: few
j_gene: TRBJ2-2
v_gene: TRBV20-1
d_gene: -
CDR3aa: CSAREGYLNTGELFF
CDR3nt: TGCAGTGCTAGAGAGGGCTACCTGAACACCGGGGAGCTGTTTTTT

abundance: -
j_gene: TRBJ1-1
v_gene: TRBV18
d_gene: TRBD1
CDR3aa: CASSSLQGSAALAFF
CDR3nt: TGTGCCAGCTCATCGTTACAGGGGTCCGCGGCTCTAGCTTTCTTT

abundance: -
j_gene: TRBJ2-6
v_gene: TRBV29-1
d_gene: -
CDR3aa: CSVRAQGPSSGANVLTF
CDR3nt: TGCAGCGTGAGGGCTCAGGGGCCTTCCTCTGGGGCCAACGTCCTGACTTTC

abundance: few
j_gene: TRBJ2-7
v_gene: TRBV29-1
d_gene: TRBD2
CDR3aa: CSVIRLAGYSYEQYF
CDR3nt: TGCAGCGTTATAAGGCTAGCGGGTTACTCCTACGAGCAGTACTTC

abundance: few
j_gene: TRBJ2-3
v_gene: TRBV7-8
d_gene: -
CDR3aa: CASSTHRDKPSSTDTQYF
CDR3nt: TGTGCCAGCAGCACTCACCGGGACAAACCTTCTAGCACAGATACGCAGTATTTT

abundance: -
j_gene: TRBJ1-2
v_gene: TRBV29-1
d_gene: -
CDR3aa: CSVEGAREFGGYTF
CDR3nt: TGCAGCGTTGAAGGAGCGCGGGAGTTTGGGGGCTACACCTTC

abundance: few
j_gene: TRBJ2-7
v_gene: TRBV14
d_gene: -
CDR3aa: CASSQFPLPGVSAYEQYF
CDR3nt: TGTGCCAGCAGCCAATTTCCCCTGCCCGGCGTGTCTGCTTACGAGCAGTACTTC

abundance: -
j_gene: TRBJ2-3
v_gene: TRBV20-1
d_gene: -
CDR3aa: CSAATGTLRTDTQYF
CDR3nt: TGCAGTGCTGCAACCGGGACCCTCCGCACAGATACGCAGTATTTT

abundance: many
j_gene: TRBJ1-1
v_gene: TRBV7-2
d_gene: TRBD1
CDR3aa: CASSDRQGGNTEAFF
CDR3nt: TGTGCCAGCAGCGATAGACAGGGGGGGAACACTGAAGCTTTCTTT

abundance: -
j_gene: TRBJ1-5
v_gene: TRBV18
d_gene: -
CDR3aa: CASSLRRAPPGNQPQHF
CDR3nt: TGTGCCAGCTCACTACGCCGGGCCCCCCCGGGCAATCAGCCCCAGCATTTT

abundance: -
j_gene: TRBJ1-1
v_gene: TRBV7-2
d_gene: -
CDR3aa: CASSSQRGREAFF
CDR3nt: TGTGCCAGCAGCAGCCAAAGGGGAAGGGAAGCTTTCTTT

abundance: -
j_gene: TRBJ2-3
v_gene: TRBV7-2
d_gene: -
CDR3aa: CASSLRKTTDTQYF
CDR3nt: TGTGCCAGCAGCTTACGGAAAACTACAGATACGCAGTATTTT

abundance: -
j_gene: TRBJ2-3
v_gene: TRBV12-3/TRBV12-4
d_gene: TRBD2
CDR3aa: CASSYTGTSGLRDTQYF
CDR3nt: TGTGCCAGCAGTTACACCGGGACTAGCGGGTTGAGAGATACGCAGTATTTT

abundance: -
j_gene: TRBJ2-2
v_gene: TRBV7-8
d_gene: -
CDR3aa: CASSSLTANTGELFF
CDR3nt: TGTGCCAGCAGCTCCCTGACAGCCAACACCGGGGAGCTGTTTTTT

abundance: -
j_gene: TRBJ2-2
v_gene: TRBV20-1
d_gene: -
CDR3aa: CSAPNRETGELFF
CDR3nt: TGCAGTGCCCCGAACAGGGAAACCGGGGAGCTGTTTTTT

abundance: -
j_gene: TRBJ1-6
v_gene: TRBV5-1
d_gene: -
CDR3aa: CASSLGTESSYNSPLHF
CDR3nt: TGCGCCAGCAGCTTGGGGACAGAGAGCTCCTATAATTCACCCCTCCACTTT

abundance: few
j_gene: TRBJ1-2
v_gene: TRBV29-1
d_gene: -
CDR3aa: CSVRDSNYGYTF
CDR3nt: TGCAGCGTCAGGGACTCGAACTATGGCTACACCTTC

abundance: -
j_gene: TRBJ1-2
v_gene: TRBV20-1
d_gene: TRBD1
CDR3aa: CSASVGTVYGYTF
CDR3nt: TGCAGTGCTAGCGTCGGGACAGTCTATGGCTACACCTTC

abundance: -
j_gene: TRBJ2-3
v_gene: TRBV28
d_gene: -
CDR3aa: CASINDHTQYF
CDR3nt: TGTGCCAGCATAAACGACCATACGCAGTATTTT

abundance: few
j_gene: TRBJ1-2
v_gene: TRBV7-2
d_gene: -
CDR3aa: CASSPSIVAGSYGYTF
CDR3nt: TGTGCCAGCAGCCCAAGCATAGTGGCAGGTTCTTATGGCTACACCTTC

abundance: -
j_gene: TRBJ1-2
v_gene: TRBV11-2
d_gene: -
CDR3aa: CASSLNSKNGYTF
CDR3nt: TGTGCCAGCAGCTTAAACAGTAAGAATGGCTACACCTTC

abundance: -
j_gene: TRBJ2-5
v_gene: TRBV7-2
d_gene: -
CDR3aa: CASSLTGPGETQYF
CDR3nt: TGTGCCAGCAGCCTAACCGGGCCCGGCGAGACCCAGTACTTC

abundance: -
j_gene: TRBJ1-4
v_gene: TRBV20-1
d_gene: TRBD1
CDR3aa: CSARDFQGQGAPNEKLFF
CDR3nt: TGCAGTGCTAGAGATTTTCAGGGACAGGGGGCTCCCAATGAAAAACTGTTTTTT